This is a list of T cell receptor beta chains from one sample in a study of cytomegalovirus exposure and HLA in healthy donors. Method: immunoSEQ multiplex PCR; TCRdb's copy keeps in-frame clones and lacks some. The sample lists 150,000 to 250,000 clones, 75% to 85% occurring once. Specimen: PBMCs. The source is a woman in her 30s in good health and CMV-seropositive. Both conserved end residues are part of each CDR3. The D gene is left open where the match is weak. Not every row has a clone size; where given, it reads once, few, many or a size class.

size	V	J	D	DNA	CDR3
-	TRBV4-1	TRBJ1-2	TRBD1	TGCGCCAGCAGCCATGGGACAGGGCAGTTTGATGGCTACACCTTC	CASSHGTGQFDGYTF
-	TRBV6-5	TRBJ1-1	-	TGTGCCAGCCTCGGGTCAATGAACACTGAAGCTTTCTTT	CASLGSMNTEAFF
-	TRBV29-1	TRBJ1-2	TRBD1	TGCAGCGCTAGGACAGGGGCATCTTTTAACTATGGCTACACCTTC	CSARTGASFNYGYTF
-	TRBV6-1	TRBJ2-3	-	TGTGCCAGCAGGAGGGCCGGGGGAATCACAGATACGCAGTATTTT	CASRRAGGITDTQYF
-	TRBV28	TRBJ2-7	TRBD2	TGTGCCAGCGGGGGACTACCCTCAACCTACGAGCAGTACTTC	CASGGLPSTYEQYF
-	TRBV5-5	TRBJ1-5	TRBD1	TGTGCCAGCAGCTGGAGGACAGGAGGGGATCAGCCCCAGCATTTT	CASSWRTGGDQPQHF
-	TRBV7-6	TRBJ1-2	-	TGTGCCAGCAGCTTAATTCCCGACAGAAACTATGGCTACACCTTC	CASSLIPDRNYGYTF
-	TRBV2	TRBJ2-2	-	TGTGCCAGCAGTGTAGTGAACACCGGGGAGCTGTTTTTT	CASSVVNTGELFF
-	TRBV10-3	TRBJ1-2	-	TGTGCCATCAGTGAATTGGGAGGGTCCTATGGCTACACCTTC	CAISELGGSYGYTF
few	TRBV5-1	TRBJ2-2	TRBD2	TGCGCCAGCAGCGCACAGACTAGCGGGAGAGGGTACGGCGGGGAGCTGTTTTTT	CASSAQTSGRGYGGELFF
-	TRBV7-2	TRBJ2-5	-	TGTGCCAGCAGCTCAAGTGGCGGGGCGTACCAAGAGACCCAGTACTTC	CASSSSGGAYQETQYF
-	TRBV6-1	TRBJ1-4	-	TGTGCCAGCAGTCGTCACGGGTCAACTAATGAAAAACTGTTTTTT	CASSRHGSTNEKLFF
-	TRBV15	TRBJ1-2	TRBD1	TGTGCCACCAGCAGAGATCCGGGGACAGGTTCACACTATGGCTACACCTTC	CATSRDPGTGSHYGYTF
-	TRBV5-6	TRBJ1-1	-	TGTGCCAGCAGCCCGTCGGGTTCGAACACTGAAGCTTTCTTT	CASSPSGSNTEAFF
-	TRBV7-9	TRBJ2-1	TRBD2	TGTGCCAGCAGCTTAGCGGTAGGACTAGCGGGGAATGAGCAGTTCTTC	CASSLAVGLAGNEQFF
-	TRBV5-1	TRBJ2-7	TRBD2	TGCGCCAGCAGCTGGACGCCCACTAGCGGGAACGAGCAGTACTTC	CASSWTPTSGNEQYF
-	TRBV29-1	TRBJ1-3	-	TGCAGCGTTTCCCTAGGCAGAGGGAACACCATATATTTT	CSVSLGRGNTIYF
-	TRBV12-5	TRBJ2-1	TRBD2	TGTGCTAGTGGTCTACGACCCCTGCTAGCGGTTATGAATGAGCAGTTCTTC	CASGLRPLLAVMNEQFF
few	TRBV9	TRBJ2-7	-	TGTGCCAGCAGCGAGGGCGGGCCCGAGCAGTACTTC	CASSEGGPEQYF
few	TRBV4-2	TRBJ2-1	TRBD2	TGTGCCAGCAGCCAACCCGGGACTAGCGGGAACAATGAGCAGTTCTTC	CASSQPGTSGNNEQFF
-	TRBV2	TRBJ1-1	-	TGTGCCAGCAGTCAACCCCCCGGGAAAGCTTTCTTT	CASSQPPGKAFF
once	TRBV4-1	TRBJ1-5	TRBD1	TGCGCCAGCAGCCAAGATTTCCGGACAGGGGAGCACCAGCCCCAGCATTTT	CASSQDFRTGEHQPQHF